This T cell receptor (beta chain) was sequenced in a study of blood T cell repertoires in COVID-19. Study-wide context: Some COVID-19 samples were acute and others convalescent; all came from the United States, Italy and Spain. PBMCs, B-cell-depleted T cells, or T cells were the source of the cDNA or gDNA that made up the material.

Original data processing: Amplified reference gene primers provided the basis for estimating nucleated cell counts. TCRdb's table, derived via immunoSEQ multiplex PCR, lists solely in-frame clones and lacks some. That table supplies the V and J calls and clone size; D and trimming were determined from the DNA. The repertoire includes 60,000 to 90,000 clones, approximately 86% of them detected once, and roughly 19% sits in the top ten. The receptor comes from a human donor in a cohort sampled during active COVID-19. Sequenced material: peripheral blood.

The CDR3, as DNA: TGTGCCAGCAGTCGTCATAGCGGGGGTACCGGGGAGCTGTTTTTT. It yields the protein CASSRHSGGTGELFF. V is TRBV6-2 or TRBV6-3 and J is TRBJ2-2, with 9 bases that match TRBD2. The CDR3 loop spans 15 amino acids. Per the germline V gene, CDR1 is MNHEY and CDR2 is SVGEGT. The junction had 6 bases not matched to a gene; V was cut back by 5 bases and J by 5 bases.